This passage covers 6 T cell receptor beta chains from one sample sequenced in a study of graft-versus-host responses after intestinal transplantation. For these receptors, no antigen is known. Profiled with immunoSEQ multiplex PCR; TCRdb holds only in-frame clones, not every one. Of about 94,000 clones listed, about 91% are singletons. Sequencing used unstimulated CD8+ T cells sorted from spleen or lymph node cells, obtained before intestinal transplant. Receptors were obtained from a human donor who received an intestinal transplant.

The chain is built from TRBV27 and TRBJ2-7; 9 nucleotides align to TRBD1. The CDR3 runs 14 residues. Germline trimming cut 3 bases from V and 4 bases from J; bases unmatched to any gene: 4. Germline CDR1 and CDR2: MNHEY and SMNVEV (reference sequence). The CDR3, as DNA: TGTGCCAGCAGTTTGACAGGGGGGCTTTACGAGCAGTACTTC. Protein sequence: CASSLTGGLYEQYF.

This clone turned up a few times. The J gene is TRBJ1-1, the V gene TRBV7-6, with D unclear. The CDR3 is 12 residues long. V lost 1 base and J lost 4, with 4 bases in between. Germline lookup yields CDR1 SGHVS and CDR2 FNYEAQ. The CDR3 DNA reads TGTGCCAGCAGCTTAGGGAGCACTGAAGCTTTCTTT. It codes for CASSLGSTEAFF.

The chain joins TRBV9 to TRBJ1-5, with a possible D match to TRBD1 (5 bases). CDR3 length: 15 residues. Germline CDR1 is SGDLS and CDR2 is YYNGEE. The V end lost 7 bases, the J end lost 3 bases, and 17 bases lay between the germline ends. CDR3 residues: CASGEGGQINQPQHF. For the CDR3, the DNA is TGTGCCAGCGGAGAGGGAGGACAAATCAATCAGCCCCAGCATTTT.

The chain is built from TRBV27 and TRBJ2-7, with no clear D. CDR3 size: 13 residues. V lost 0 bases, J lost 5 bases, and 8 bases lay in between. Germline values: CDR1 MNHEY, CDR2 SMNVEV (reference sequence). CDR3 in amino acids: CASSLSWRNEQYF. The CDR3 region has the DNA TGTGCCAGCAGTTTATCCTGGAGAAACGAGCAGTACTTC.

V and J are TRBV13 and TRBJ2-5; 10 nucleotides agree with TRBD2. The CDR3 covers 14 residues. V trimming: 0 bases; J trimming: 5 bases; junction bases outside the gene matches: 0. The germline CDR1 and CDR2 sequences are PRHDT and FYEKMQ (reference sequence). CDR3 protein: CASSLGTSGETQYF. The CDR3 DNA reads as TGTGCCAGCAGCTTAGGGACTAGCGGGGAGACCCAGTACTTC.

CDR3 coding DNA: TGCGCCAGCAGCCCCCCCTTTGTGGGAGGGTTTTACAATGAGCAGTTCTTC. Its translation is CASSPPFVGGFYNEQFF. The chain carries TRBV4-1 and TRBJ2-1; 7 bases fit TRBD2. Germline CDR1 MGHRA, CDR2 YSYEKL. With V trimmed by 4 bases and J by 4 bases, 13 bases remained unmatched. The CDR3 length is 17 residues.